This T cell receptor beta chain is drawn from a study of early T cells in non-severe SARS-CoV-2 infection. Study context: Sequenced bulk RNA came from whole blood that was unsorted, and chains were unpaired. Findings and caveats of the study: Using VDJdb, the matching emphasized anti-spike CD8 responses while missing private and CD4 specificities.

Tagging with unique molecular identifiers was applied to individual cDNA molecules. TCRdb passed the 5' RACE reads through MiXCR, listing each CDR3 protein once. In the table there are more than 95,000 distinct CDR3 sequences, more than 13% of which are singletons. Germline values: CDR1 LGHNT, CDR2 FRNRAP. V gave up 5 bases and J gave up 8 bases; unmatched junction bases: 8. This CDR3 region has 15 residues. This clonotype was observed a few times. Its cognate antigen is unknown. This clonotype originated in an adult who was a healthcare worker with PCR-confirmed SARS-CoV-2 infection or an uninfected control (not recorded which). The specimen was whole blood. The rearrangement links TRBV12-5 to TRBJ2-1; 11 bases align to TRBD2. Here the CDR3 reads CASGDLAGGRDEQFF. DNA for the CDR3: TGTGCTAGTGGTGACCTAGCGGGGGGCAGGGATGAGCAGTTCTTC.